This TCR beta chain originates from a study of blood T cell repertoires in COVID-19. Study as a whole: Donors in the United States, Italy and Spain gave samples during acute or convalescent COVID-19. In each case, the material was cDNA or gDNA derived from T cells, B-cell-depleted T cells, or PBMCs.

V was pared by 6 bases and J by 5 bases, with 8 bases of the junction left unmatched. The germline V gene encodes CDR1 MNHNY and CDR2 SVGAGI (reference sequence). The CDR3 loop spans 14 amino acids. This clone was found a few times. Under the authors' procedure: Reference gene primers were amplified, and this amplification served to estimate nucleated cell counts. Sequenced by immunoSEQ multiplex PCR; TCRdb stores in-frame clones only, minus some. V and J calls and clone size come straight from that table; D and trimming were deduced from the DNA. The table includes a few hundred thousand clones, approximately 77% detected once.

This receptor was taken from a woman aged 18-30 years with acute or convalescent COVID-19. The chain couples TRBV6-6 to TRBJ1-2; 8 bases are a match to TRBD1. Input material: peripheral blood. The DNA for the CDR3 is TGTGCCAGCAGACAAGACAGGGGTACTTATGGCTACACCTTC. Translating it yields CASRQDRGTYGYTF.